This T cell receptor (beta chain) was obtained from a study of cytomegalovirus exposure and HLA in healthy donors. Overall study results and limits: A prior analysis recorded that most TCR beta V segments were productive about 87% or about 30% of the time.

As concerns this clone: Its antigen is undetermined.

PCR amplification relied on 60 Vbeta primers (plus 13 Jbeta primers). The repertoire was sequenced with immunoSEQ multiplex PCR; TCRdb's copy has only in-frame clones and lacks some. The sample lists 150,000 to 200,000 clones; around 80% were seen once. Sequenced: PBMCs. The clonotype comes from a woman aged 25 to 39 in good health and CMV-seronegative.

CDR3 sequence reads: CASNVGTGRNYGYTF. DNA for the CDR3: TGCGCCAGCAACGTGGGGACAGGGAGGAACTATGGCTACACCTTC. J is TRBJ1-2 and V is TRBV5-1; 9 nucleotides match TRBD1. V shed 6 bases and J 2 bases; nucleotides not matched to a gene: 8. CDR1 is SGHRS and CDR2 is YFSETQ in the germline V gene. CDR3 length: 15 amino acids.